A few counts support the clone carrying this T cell receptor (beta chain). This record belongs to a study of blood T cell repertoires in COVID-19. The assay was immunoSEQ multiplex PCR, and TCRdb's table has in-frame clones only and misses some. This sample has 150,000 to 250,000 clones, with 80% to 85% found just once. Across about two dozen US areas, participants ranged in age from about 18 to 89 years. Cohorts were based on clinical histories the participants reported. Donors of Cohort 3 who recovered were those that had two negative PCRs, clearance, or symptom resolution. V lost 0 bases, J lost 6 bases, and 12 bases lay in between. The CDR3 is 14 residues long. Germline assignment: CDR1 SGHDT and CDR2 YYEEEE.

The source is a man aged 40-50 years who had recovered from COVID-19. Sequencing input: PBMCs or T cells enriched from blood (not recorded which). The rearrangement joins TRBV5-6 to TRBJ1-1; D may be TRBD1 (6 bases). The CDR3 DNA is TGTGCCAGCAGCTTGGTGGGCAGGGGCGCTGAAGCTTTCTTT. As protein: CASSLVGRGAEAFF.